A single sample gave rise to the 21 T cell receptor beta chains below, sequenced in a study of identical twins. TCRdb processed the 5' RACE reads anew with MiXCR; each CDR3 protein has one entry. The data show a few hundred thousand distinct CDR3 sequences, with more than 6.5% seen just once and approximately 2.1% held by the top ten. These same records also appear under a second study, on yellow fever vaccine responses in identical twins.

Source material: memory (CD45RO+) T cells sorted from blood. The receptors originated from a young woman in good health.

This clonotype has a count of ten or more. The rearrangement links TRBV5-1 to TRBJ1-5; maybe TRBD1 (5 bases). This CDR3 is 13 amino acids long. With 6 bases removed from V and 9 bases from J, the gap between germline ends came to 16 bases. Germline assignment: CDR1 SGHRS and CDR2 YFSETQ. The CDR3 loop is CASNGTVRWPQHF. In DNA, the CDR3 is TGCGCCAGCAACGGGACGGTACGGTGGCCCCAGCATTTT.

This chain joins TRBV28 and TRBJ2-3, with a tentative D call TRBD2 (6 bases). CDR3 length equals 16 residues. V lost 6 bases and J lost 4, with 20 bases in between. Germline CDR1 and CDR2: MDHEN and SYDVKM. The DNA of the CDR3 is TGTGCCAGCAGCCCACCGTCGGGGGTGGGGGCAGATACGCAGTATTTT. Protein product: CASSPPSGVGADTQYF.

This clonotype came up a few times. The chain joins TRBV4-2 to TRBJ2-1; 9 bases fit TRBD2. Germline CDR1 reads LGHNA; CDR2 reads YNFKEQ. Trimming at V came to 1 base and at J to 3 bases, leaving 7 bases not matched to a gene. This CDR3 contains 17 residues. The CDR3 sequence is CASSQAKAGGDYNEQFF. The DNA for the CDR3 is TGTGCCAGCAGCCAAGCGAAAGCGGGAGGCGACTACAATGAGCAGTTCTTC.

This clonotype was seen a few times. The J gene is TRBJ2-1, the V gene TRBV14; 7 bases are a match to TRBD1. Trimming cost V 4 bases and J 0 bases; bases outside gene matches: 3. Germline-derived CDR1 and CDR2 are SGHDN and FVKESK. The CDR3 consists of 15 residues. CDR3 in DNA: TGTGCCAGCAGCCGACGGACAGGCTCCTACAATGAGCAGTTCTTC. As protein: CASSRRTGSYNEQFF.

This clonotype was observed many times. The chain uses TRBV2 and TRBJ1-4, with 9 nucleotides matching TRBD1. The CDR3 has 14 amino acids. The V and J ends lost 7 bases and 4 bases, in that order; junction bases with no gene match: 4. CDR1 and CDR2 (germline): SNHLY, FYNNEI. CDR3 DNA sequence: TGTGCCAGCACGCCGACAGGGGGTAATGAAAAACTGTTTTTT. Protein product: CASTPTGGNEKLFF. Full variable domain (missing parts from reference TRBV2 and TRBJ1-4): EPEVTQTPSHQVTQMGQEVILRCVPISNHLYFYWYRQILGQKVEFLVSFYNNEISEKSEIFDDQFSVERPDGSNFTLKIRSTKLEDSAMYFCASTPTGGNEKLFFGSGTQLSVL.

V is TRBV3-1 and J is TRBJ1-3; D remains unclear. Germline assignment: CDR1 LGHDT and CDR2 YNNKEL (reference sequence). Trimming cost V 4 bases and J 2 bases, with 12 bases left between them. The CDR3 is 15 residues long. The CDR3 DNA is TGTGCCAGCAGCCTTAAGGCTACCGCTGGAAACACCATATATTTT. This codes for CASSLKATAGNTIYF.

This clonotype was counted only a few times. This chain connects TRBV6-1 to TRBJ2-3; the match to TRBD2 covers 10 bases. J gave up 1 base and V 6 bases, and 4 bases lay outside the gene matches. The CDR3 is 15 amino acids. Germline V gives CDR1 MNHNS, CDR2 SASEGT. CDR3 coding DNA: TGTGCCAGCAGGACAGGGACTAGCGGCACAGATACGCAGTATTTT. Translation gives CASRTGTSGTDTQYF.

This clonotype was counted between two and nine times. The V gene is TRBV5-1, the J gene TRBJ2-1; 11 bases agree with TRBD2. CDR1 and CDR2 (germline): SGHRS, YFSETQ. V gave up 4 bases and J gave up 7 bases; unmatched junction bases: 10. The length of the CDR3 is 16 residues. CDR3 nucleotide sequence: TGCGCCAGCAGCGGGCGCCTAGCGGGAGGACGGAATGAGCAGTTCTTC. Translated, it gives CASSGRLAGGRNEQFF.

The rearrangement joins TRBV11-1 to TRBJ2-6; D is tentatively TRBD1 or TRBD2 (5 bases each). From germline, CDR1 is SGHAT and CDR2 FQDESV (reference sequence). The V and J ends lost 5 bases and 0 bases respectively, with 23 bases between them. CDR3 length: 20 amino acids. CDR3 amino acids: CASSPPAVVRGSSGANVLTF. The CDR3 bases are TGTGCCAGCAGCCCTCCCGCGGTGGTGAGGGGAAGCTCTGGGGCCAACGTCCTGACTTTC.

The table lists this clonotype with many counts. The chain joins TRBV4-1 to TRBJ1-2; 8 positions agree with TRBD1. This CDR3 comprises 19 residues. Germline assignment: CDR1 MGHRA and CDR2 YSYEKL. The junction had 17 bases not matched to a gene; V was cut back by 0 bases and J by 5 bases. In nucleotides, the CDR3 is TGCGCCAGCAGCCAAGACCTAGTGGGCCCAGGGACAGGCGCTTATGGCTACACCTTC. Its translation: CASSQDLVGPGTGAYGYTF.

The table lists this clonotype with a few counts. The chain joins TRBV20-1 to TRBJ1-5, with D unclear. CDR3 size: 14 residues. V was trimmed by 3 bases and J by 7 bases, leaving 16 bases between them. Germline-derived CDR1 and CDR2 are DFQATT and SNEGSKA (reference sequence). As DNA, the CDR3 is TGCAGTGCTAGTCCGGGGATCGGAGGCCAGCCCCAGCATTTT. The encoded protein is CSASPGIGGQPQHF.

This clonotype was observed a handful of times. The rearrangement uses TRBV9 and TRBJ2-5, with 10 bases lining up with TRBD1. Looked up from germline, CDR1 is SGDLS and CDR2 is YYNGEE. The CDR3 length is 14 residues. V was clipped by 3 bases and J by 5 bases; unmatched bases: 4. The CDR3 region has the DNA TGTGCCAGCAGCGGACAGGGGGCGCGGGAGACCCAGTACTTC. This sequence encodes CASSGQGARETQYF.

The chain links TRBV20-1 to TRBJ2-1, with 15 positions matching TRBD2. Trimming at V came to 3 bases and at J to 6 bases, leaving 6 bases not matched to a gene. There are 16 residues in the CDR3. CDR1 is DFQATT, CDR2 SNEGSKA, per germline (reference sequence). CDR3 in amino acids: CSASPMGLAGGNEQFF. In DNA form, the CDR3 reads TGCAGTGCTAGTCCTATGGGACTAGCGGGAGGCAATGAGCAGTTCTTC.

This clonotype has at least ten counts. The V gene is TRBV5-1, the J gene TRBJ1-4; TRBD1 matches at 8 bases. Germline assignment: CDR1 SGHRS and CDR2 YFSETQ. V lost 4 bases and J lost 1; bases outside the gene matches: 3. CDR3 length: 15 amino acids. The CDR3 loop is CASSRTGLTNEKLFF. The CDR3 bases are TGCGCCAGCAGCCGGACAGGGTTAACTAATGAAAAACTGTTTTTT.

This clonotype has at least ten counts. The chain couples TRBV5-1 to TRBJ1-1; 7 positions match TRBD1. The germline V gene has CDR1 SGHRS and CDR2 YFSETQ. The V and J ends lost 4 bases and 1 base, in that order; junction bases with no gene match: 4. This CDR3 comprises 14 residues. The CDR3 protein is CASSPGQTNTEAFF. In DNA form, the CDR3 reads TGCGCCAGCAGCCCGGGACAGACGAACACTGAAGCTTTCTTT.

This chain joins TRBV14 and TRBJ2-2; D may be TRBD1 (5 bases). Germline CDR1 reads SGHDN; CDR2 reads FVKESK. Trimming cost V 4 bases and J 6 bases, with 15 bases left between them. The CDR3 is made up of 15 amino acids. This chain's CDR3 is CASSPVQGLAGELFF. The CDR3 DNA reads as TGTGCCAGCAGCCCCGTGCAGGGATTGGCCGGGGAGCTGTTTTTT.

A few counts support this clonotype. DNA for the CDR3: TGCAGTGCTAGCCTGGCGGGGGGCCGGCAGTACGTC. As protein: CSASLAGGRQYV. This sequence joins TRBV20-1 and TRBJ2-7; 8 nucleotides agree with TRBD2. Germline V gives CDR1 DFQATT, CDR2 SNEGSKA (reference sequence). The CDR3 totals 12 residues. Trimming took 3 bases from V and 9 from J; bases not matched to a gene: 7.

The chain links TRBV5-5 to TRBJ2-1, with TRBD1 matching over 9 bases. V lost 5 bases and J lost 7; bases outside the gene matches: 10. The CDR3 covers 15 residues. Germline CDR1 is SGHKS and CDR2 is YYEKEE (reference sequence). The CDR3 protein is CASSPTGGLWNEQFF. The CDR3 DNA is TGTGCCAGCAGTCCCACAGGGGGCTTGTGGAATGAGCAGTTCTTC.

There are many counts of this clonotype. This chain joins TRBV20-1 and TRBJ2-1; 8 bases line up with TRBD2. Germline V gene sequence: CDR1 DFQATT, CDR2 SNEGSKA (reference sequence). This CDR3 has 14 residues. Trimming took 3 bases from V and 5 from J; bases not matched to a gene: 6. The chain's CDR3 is CSARASGRHNEQFF. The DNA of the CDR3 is TGCAGTGCTAGGGCTAGCGGGCGACACAATGAGCAGTTCTTC.

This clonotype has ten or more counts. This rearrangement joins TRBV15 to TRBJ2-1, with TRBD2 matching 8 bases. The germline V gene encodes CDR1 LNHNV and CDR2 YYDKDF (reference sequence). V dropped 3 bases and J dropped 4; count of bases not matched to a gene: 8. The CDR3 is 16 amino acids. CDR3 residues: CATSSPLGGGYNEQFF. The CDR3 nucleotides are TGTGCCACCAGCAGTCCCCTCGGGGGGGGGTACAATGAGCAGTTCTTC.

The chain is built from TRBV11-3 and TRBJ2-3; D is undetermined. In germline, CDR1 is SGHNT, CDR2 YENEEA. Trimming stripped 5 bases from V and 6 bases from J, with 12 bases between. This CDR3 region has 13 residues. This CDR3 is CASSTTQSDTQYF. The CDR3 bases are TGTGCCAGCAGCACCACCCAGAGTGATACGCAGTATTTT. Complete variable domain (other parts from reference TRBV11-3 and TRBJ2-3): EAGVVQSPRYKIIEKKQPVAFWCNPISGHNTLYWYLQNLGQGPELLIRYENEEAVDDSQLPKDRFSAERLKGVDSTLKIQPAELGDSAVYLCASSTTQSDTQYFGPGTRLTVL.